This T cell receptor beta chain comes out of a study of blood T cells in healthy people across ages. Overall study findings and caveats: Naive and antigen-experienced cells could not be conclusively compared, given unsorted PBMCs. Older individuals had lower TCR beta diversity per million T cells (the decline was roughly linear).

Comments on this clonotype: Its target is unknown.

The use of a sample-barcoded 5' primer and a J-beta primer mix characterized a second PCR of 7 to 11 cycles. Template switching added a 12-random-nucleotide identifier to every cDNA molecule. TCRdb independently ran MiXCR on the 5' RACE reads; one entry per CDR3 protein. The sample contains hundreds of thousands of distinct CDR3 sequences, 35% to 50% of which appear only once. The CDR3 length is 20 residues. The germline gives CDR1 SGHDN, CDR2 FVKESK. The receptor comes from an elderly man in good health. The specimen was blood. The chain combines TRBV14 with TRBJ2-1, with 13 bases aligning to TRBD2. The J call may be mistaken, given a closer DNA end match to TRBJ2-7. The CDR3 spells CASSQDRLGLAGSSYNEQYF. The CDR3 coding sequence is TGTGCCAGCAGCCAAGATCGACTGGGACTAGCGGGGAGCTCCTACAATGAGCAGTACTTC.